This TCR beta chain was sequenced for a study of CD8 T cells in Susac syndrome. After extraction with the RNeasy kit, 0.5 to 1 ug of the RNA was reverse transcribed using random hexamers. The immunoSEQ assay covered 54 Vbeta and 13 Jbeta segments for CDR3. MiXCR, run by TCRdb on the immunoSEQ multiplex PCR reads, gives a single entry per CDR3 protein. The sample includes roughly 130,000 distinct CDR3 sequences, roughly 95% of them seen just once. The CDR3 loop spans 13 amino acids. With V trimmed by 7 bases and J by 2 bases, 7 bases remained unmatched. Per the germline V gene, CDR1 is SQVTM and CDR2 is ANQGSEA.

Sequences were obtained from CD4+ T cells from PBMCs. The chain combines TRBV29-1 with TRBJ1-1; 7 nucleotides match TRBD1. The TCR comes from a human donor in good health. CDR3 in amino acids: CSARTGPNTEAFF. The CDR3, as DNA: TGCAGCGCCCGGACAGGCCCTAACACTGAAGCTTTCTTT.